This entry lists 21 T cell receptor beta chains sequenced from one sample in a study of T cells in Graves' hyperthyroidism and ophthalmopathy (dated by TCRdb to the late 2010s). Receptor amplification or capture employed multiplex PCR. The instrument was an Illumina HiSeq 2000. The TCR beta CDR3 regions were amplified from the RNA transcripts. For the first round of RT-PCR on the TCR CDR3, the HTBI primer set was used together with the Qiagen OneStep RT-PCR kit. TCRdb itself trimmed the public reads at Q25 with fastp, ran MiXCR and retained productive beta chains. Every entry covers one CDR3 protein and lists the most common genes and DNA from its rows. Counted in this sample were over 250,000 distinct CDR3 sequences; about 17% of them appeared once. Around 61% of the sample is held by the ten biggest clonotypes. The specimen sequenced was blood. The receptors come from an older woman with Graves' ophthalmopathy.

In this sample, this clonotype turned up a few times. In DNA form, the CDR3 reads TGCGCCAGCAGCTTGGCCGGACAGCGAACCTACGAGCAGTACTTC. As protein: CASSLAGQRTYEQYF. The chain employs TRBV5-1 and TRBJ2-7; tentative D call: TRBD1 (6 bases). The CDR3 is made up of 15 amino acids. Per the germline V gene, CDR1 is SGHRS and CDR2 is YFSETQ. V gave up 0 bases and J gave up 2 bases, with 12 bases separating them.

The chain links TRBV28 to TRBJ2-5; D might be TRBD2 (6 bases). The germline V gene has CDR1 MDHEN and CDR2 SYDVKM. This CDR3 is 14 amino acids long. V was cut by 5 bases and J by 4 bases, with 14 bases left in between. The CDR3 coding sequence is TGTGCCAGCAGTCTACCGGGACTGGGAGAGACCCAGTACTTC. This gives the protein CASSLPGLGETQYF.

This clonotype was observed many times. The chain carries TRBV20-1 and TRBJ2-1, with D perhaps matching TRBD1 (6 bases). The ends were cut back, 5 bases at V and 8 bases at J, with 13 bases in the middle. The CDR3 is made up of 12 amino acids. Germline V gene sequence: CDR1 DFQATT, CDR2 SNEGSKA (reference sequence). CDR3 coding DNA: TGCAGTGCTGATCTAGGACAGTATGAGCAGTTCTTC. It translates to CSADLGQYEQFF.

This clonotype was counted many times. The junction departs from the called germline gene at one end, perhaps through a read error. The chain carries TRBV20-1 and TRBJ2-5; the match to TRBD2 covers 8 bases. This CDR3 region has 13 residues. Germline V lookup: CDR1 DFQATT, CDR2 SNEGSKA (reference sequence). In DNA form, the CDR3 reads TGTGCCGGGGGGGAGGCTAACCAAGAGACCCAGTACTTC. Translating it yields CAGGEANQETQYF.

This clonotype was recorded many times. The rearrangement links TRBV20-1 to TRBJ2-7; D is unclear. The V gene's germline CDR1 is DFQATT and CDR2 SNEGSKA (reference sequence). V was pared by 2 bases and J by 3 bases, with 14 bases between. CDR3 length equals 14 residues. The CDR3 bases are TGCAGTGCTAGACGACACCCCGGAAGCTACGAGCAGTACTTC. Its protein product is CSARRHPGSYEQYF.

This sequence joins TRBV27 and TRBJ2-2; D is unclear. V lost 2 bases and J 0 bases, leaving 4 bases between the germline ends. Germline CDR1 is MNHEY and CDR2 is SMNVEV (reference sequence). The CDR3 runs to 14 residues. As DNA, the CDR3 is TGTGCCAGCAGTTTACAGACGAACACCGGGGAGCTGTTTTTT. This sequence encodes CASSLQTNTGELFF.

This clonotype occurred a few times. CDR3 coding DNA: TGTGCCAGCAGTTACTCGGAGCGGGAGCCCCCCGATACGCAGTATTTT. This gives the protein CASSYSEREPPDTQYF. The chain combines TRBV6-2 or TRBV6-3 with TRBJ2-3; the match to TRBD2 covers 8 bases. The CDR3 consists of 16 residues. Germline CDR1 MNHEY, CDR2 SVGEGT. J lost 6 bases, V lost 0 bases, and 8 bases had no gene match.

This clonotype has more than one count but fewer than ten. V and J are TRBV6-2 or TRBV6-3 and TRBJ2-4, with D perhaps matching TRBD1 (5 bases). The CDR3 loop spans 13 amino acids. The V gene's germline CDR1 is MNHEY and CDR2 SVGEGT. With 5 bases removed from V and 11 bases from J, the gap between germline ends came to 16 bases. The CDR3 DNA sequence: TGTGCCAGCAGTAAGGACACTTATACGGTTCAGTACTTC. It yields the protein CASSKDTYTVQYF.

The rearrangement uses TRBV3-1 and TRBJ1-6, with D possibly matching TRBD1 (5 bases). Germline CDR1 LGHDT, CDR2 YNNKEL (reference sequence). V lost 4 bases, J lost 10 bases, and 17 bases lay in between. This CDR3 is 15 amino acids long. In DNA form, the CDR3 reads TGTGCCAGCAGCCCCTTTGTCCGGGACCGCTCACCCCTCCACTTT. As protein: CASSPFVRDRSPLHF. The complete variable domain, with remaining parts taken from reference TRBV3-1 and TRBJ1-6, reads DTAVSQTPKYLVTQMGNDKSIKCEQNLGHDTMYWYKQDSKKFLKIMFSYNNKELIINETVPNRFSPKSPDKAHLNLHINSLELGDSAVYFCASSPFVRDRSPLHFGNGTRLTVT.

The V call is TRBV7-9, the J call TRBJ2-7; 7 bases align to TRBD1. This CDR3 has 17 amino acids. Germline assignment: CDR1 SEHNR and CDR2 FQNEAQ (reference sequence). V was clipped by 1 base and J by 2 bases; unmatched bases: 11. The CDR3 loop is CASSLVIGTEFPYEQYF. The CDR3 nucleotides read TGTGCCAGCAGCTTAGTGATTGGGACAGAGTTTCCCTACGAGCAGTACTTC.

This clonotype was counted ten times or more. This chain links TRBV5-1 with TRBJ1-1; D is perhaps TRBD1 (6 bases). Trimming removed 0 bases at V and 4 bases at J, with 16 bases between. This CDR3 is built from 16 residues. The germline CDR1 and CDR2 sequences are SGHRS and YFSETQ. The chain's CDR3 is CASSLVGTMGSTEAFF. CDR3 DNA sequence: TGCGCCAGCAGCTTGGTTGGGACAATGGGTTCCACTGAAGCTTTCTTT.

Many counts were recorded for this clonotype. The CDR3 DNA reads as TGTGCCAGCAGTGAAACTTCGGTTACTGAAGCTTTCTTT. Translating gives CASSETSVTEAFF. The rearrangement links TRBV6-1 to TRBJ1-1; no reliable D call. The ends were cut back, 2 bases at V and 5 bases at J, with 9 bases in the middle. This CDR3 is 13 amino acids long. CDR1 and CDR2 (germline): MNHNS, SASEGT.

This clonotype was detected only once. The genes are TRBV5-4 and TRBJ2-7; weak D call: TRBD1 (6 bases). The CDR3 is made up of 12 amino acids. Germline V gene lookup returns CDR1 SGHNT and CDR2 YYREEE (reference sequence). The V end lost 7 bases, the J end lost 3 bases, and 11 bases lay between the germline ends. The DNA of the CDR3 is TGTGCCAGCTGGAGACAGGACTACGAGCAGTACTTC. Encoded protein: CASWRQDYEQYF.

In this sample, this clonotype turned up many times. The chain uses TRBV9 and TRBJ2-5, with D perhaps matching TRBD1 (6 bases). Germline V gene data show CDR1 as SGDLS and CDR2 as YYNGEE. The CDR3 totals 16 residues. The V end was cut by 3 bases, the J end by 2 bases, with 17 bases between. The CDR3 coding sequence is TGTGCCAGCAGCGCCCAGGGAAGGGGGTGGCAAGAGACCCAGTACTTC. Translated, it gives CASSAQGRGWQETQYF. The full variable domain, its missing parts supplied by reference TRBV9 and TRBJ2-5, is DSGVTQTPKHLITATGQRVTLRCSPRSGDLSVYWYQQSLDQGLQFLIQYYNGEERAKGNILERFSAQQFPDLHSELNLSSLELGDSALYFCASSAQGRGWQETQYFGPGTRLLVL.

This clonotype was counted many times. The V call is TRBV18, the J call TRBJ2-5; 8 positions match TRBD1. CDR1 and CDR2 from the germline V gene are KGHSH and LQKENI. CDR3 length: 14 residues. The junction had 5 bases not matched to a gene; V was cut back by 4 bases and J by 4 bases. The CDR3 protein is CASSRNRGAETQYF. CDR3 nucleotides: TGTGCCAGCTCACGAAACAGGGGGGCAGAGACCCAGTACTTC.

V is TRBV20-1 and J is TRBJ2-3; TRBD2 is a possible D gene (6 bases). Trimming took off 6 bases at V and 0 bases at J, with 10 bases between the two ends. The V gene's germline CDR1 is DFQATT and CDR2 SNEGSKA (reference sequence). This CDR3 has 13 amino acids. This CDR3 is CSAPGDSTDTQYF. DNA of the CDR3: TGCAGTGCCCCGGGAGATAGCACAGATACGCAGTATTTT.

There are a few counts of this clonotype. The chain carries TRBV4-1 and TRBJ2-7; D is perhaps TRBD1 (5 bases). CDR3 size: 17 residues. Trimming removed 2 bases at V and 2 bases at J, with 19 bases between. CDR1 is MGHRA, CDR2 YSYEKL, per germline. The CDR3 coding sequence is TGCGCCAGCAGCCAATTTACGACGGACACACTTGCCTACGAGCAGTACTTC. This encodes CASSQFTTDTLAYEQYF.

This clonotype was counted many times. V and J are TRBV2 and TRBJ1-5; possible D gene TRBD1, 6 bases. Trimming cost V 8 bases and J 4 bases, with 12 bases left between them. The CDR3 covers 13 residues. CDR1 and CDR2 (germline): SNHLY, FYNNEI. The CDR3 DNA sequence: TGTGCCAGCGAAGGACAGCTTAATCAGCCCCAGCATTTT. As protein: CASEGQLNQPQHF.

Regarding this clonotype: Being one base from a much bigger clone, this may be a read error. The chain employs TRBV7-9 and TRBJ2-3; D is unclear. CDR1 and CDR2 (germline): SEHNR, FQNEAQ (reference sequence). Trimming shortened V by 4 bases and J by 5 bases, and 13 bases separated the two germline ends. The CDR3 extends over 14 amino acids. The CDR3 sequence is CASSSRVYIDTQYF. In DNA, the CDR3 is TGTGCCAGCAGCTCCCGGGTCTACATAGATACGCAGTATTTT.

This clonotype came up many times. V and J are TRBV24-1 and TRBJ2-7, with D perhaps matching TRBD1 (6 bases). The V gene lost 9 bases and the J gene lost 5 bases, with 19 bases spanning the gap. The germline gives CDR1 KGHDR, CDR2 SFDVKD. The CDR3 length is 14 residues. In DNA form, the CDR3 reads TGTGCCACCGGCAGTGCTGGGACAATCGACGAGCAGTACTTC. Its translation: CATGSAGTIDEQYF.

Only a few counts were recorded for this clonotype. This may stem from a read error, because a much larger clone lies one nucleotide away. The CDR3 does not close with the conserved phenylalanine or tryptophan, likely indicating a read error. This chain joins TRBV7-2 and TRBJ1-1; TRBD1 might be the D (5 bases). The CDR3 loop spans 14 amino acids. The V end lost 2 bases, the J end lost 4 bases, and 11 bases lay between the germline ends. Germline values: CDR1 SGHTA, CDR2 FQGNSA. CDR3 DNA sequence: TGTGCCAGCAGCTTAAGAGGGGTTGGCACTGAAGCTTTCCTT. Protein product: CASSLRGVGTEAFL.